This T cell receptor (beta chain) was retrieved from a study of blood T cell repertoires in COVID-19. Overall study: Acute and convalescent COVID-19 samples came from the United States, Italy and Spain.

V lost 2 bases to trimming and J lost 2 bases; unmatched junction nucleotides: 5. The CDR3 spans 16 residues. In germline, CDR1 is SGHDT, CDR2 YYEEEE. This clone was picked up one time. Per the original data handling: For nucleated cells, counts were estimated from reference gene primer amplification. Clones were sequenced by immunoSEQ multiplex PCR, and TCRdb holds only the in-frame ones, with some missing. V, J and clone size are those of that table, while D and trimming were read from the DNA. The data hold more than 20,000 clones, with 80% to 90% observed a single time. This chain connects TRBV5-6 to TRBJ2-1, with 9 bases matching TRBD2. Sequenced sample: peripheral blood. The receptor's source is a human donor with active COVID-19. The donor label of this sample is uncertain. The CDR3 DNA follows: TGTGCCAGCAGCTTAGATCCTAGCGGGGCCTACAATGAGCAGTTCTTC. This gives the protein CASSLDPSGAYNEQFF.